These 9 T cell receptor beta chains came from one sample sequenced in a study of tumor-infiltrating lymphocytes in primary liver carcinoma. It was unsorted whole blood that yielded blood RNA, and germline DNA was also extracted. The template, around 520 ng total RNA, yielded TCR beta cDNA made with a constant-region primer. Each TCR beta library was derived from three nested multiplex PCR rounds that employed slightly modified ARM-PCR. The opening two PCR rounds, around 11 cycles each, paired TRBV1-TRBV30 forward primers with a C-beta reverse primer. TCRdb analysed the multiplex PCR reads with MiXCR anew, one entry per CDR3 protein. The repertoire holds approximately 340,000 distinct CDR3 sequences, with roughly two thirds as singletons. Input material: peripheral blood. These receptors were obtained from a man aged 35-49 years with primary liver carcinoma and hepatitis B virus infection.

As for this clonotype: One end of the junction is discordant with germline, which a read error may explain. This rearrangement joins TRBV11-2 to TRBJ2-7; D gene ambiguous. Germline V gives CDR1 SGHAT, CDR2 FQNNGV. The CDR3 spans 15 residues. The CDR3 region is CARSWGRSHGEEQYF. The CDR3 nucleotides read TGTGCCCGCAGCTGGGGAAGGTCACACGGAGAGGAACAGTACTTC. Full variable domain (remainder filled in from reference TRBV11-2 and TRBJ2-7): EAGVAQSPRYKIIEKRQSVAFWCNPISGHATLYWYQQILGQGPKLLIQFQNNGVVDDSQLPKDRFSAERLKGVDSTLKIQPAKLEDSAVYLCARSWGRSHGEEQYFGPGTRLTVT.

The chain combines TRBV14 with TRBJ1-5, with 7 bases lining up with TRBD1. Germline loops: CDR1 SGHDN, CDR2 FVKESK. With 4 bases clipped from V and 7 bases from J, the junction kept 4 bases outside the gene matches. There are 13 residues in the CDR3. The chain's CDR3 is CASSPTGSQPQHF. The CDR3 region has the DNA TGTGCCAGCAGCCCGACAGGGAGCCAGCCCCAGCATTTT.

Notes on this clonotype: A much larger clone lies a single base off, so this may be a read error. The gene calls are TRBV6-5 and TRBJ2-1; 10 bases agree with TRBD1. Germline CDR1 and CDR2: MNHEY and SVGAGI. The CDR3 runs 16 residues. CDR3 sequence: CTSSSLGTGVYNEQFF. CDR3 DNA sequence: TGTACCAGCAGCTCTTTAGGGACAGGGGTATACAATGAGCAGTTCTTC.

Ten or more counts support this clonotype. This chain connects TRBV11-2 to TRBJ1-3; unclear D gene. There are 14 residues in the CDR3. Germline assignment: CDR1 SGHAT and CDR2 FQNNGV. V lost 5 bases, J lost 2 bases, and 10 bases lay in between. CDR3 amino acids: CASSPHPAGNTIYF. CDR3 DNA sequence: TGTGCCAGCAGCCCTCACCCCGCTGGAAACACCATATATTTT.

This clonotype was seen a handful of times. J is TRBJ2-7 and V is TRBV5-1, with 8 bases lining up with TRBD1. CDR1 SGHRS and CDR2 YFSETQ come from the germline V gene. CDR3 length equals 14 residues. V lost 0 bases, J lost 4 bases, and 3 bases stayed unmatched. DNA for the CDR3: TGCGCCAGCAGCTTGGATGACAGGGGTTACGAGCAGTACTTC. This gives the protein CASSLDDRGYEQYF.

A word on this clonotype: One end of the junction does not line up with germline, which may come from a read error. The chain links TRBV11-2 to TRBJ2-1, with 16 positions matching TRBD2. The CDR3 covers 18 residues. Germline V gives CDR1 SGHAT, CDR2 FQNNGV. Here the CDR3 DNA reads TGTACCAGCAGCTTAGGGGGACTAGCGGGAGGGCCCTACAATGAGCAGTTCTTC. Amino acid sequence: CTSSLGGLAGGPYNEQFF.

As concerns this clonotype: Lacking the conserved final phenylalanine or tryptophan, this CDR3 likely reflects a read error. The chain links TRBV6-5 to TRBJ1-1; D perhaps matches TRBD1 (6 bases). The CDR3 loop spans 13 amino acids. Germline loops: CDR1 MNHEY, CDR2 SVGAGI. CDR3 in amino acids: CACSYQGFTEAFL. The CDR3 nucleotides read TGTGCCTGCAGCTACCAGGGGTTCACTGAAGCTTTCCTT.

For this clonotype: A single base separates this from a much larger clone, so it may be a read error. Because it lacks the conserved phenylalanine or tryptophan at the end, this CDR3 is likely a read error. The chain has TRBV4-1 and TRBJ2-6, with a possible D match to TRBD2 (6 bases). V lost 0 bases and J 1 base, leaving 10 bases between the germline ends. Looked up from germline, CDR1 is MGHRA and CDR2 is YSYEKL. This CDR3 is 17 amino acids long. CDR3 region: CASSQEPAGSGANVLTY. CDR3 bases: TGCGCCAGCAGCCAAGAACCCGCGGGGTCTGGGGCCAACGTCCTGACTTAC.

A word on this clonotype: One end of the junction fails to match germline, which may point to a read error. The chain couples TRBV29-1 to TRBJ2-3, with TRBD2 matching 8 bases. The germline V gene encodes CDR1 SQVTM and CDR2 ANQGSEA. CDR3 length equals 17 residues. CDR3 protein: CSVEDPVGRVGADTQYF. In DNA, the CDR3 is TGCAGCGTTGAAGATCCAGTCGGGAGGGTCGGGGCAGATACGCAGTATTTC.